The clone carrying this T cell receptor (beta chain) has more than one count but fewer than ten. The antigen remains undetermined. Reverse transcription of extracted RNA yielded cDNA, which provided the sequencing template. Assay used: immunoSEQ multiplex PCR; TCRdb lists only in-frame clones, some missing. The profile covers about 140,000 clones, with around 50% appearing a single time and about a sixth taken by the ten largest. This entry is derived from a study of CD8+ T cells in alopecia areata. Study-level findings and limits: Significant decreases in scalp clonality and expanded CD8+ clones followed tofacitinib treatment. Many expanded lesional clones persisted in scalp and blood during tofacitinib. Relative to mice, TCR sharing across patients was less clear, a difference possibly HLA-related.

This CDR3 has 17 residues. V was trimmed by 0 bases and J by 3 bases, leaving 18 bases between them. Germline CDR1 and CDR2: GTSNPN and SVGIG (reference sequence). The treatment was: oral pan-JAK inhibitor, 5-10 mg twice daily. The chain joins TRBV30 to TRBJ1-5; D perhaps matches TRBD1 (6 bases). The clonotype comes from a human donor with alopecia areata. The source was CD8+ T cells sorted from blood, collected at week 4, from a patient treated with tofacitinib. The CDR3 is CAWSVQRDTLYNQPQHF. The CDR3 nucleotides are TGTGCCTGGAGTGTACAACGGGACACCCTGTACAATCAGCCCCAGCATTTT.